The 6 T cell receptor beta chains below all came from one sample that was sequenced in a study of T cells after yellow fever vaccination (dated by TCRdb to 2018 to 2020). To prepare the library, 5' RACE was applied. The reads were generated on an Illumina HiSeq 2500. TCRdb itself trimmed the public reads at Q25 with fastp, ran MiXCR and retained productive beta chains. Under each unique CDR3 protein, matching rows form one entry showing the most common genes and DNA. This sample holds 200,000 or so distinct CDR3 sequences; more than 6.5% were observed only once. The top ten clonotypes cover roughly 1% of the sample. The treatment or condition label on this specimen signifies: live attenuated yellow fever vaccine strain. The starting material was CD4+ T cells sorted from PBMCs, obtained on the day of the yellow fever booster vaccination. The receptors were gathered from a man aged 25 to 45 who received the YFV17D yellow fever vaccine.

The rearrangement links TRBV20-1 to TRBJ2-7; 10 bases fit TRBD1. V was pared by 2 bases and J by 4 bases, with 5 bases of the junction left unmatched. CDR3 size: 14 residues. CDR1 and CDR2 (germline): DFQATT, SNEGSKA (reference sequence). CDR3 residues: CSARSRDRGYEQYF. For the CDR3, the DNA is TGCAGTGCTAGATCCCGGGACAGGGGTTACGAGCAGTACTTC.

V usage is TRBV7-3 and J usage is TRBJ2-7; TRBD2 agrees at 9 bases. The CDR3 has 14 amino acids. V lost 4 bases and J lost 7; bases outside the gene matches: 8. In germline, CDR1 is SGHTA, CDR2 FQGTGA. CDR3 region: CASSSWLAGKEQYF. The CDR3 coding sequence is TGTGCCAGCAGCTCTTGGCTAGCGGGAAAAGAGCAGTACTTC.

This clonotype was observed many times. This chain uses TRBV10-3 with TRBJ2-7; 8 nucleotides align to TRBD2. The V gene end was trimmed by 7 bases and the J gene end by 5 bases; junction bases not matched to a gene: 7. Germline V lookup: CDR1 ENHRY, CDR2 SYGVKD. The CDR3 has 13 amino acids. This CDR3 reads CAIKRGLLNEQYF. In nucleotides, the CDR3 is TGTGCCATCAAGCGGGGGCTTTTGAACGAGCAGTACTTC.

This clonotype was observed at least ten times. This rearrangement joins TRBV7-2 to TRBJ2-3; D might be TRBD1 (6 bases). This CDR3 is built from 14 residues. V lost 5 bases to trimming and J lost 2 bases, with 11 bases between them. Germline CDR1 is SGHTA and CDR2 is FQGNSA. CDR3 DNA sequence: TGTGCCAGCAGCGATGGACAGTTCACAGATACGCAGTATTTT. Translating gives CASSDGQFTDTQYF.

In this sample, this clonotype turned up many times. The gene calls are TRBV20-1 and TRBJ1-5; maybe TRBD1 (6 bases). Germline CDR1 DFQATT, CDR2 SNEGSKA (reference sequence). The CDR3 contains 15 residues. V gave up 3 bases and J gave up 3 bases, with 15 bases separating them. The CDR3 spells CSASRRQGINQPQHF. CDR3 bases: TGCAGTGCTAGTCGCCGTCAGGGGATCAATCAGCCCCAGCATTTT.

This clonotype has at least ten counts. The CDR3 spells CASSLAPGQDSYNEQFF. The CDR3 coding sequence is TGTGCCAGCAGCTTAGCTCCGGGACAGGACTCCTACAATGAGCAGTTCTTC. The V gene is TRBV7-8, the J gene TRBJ2-1; TRBD1 aligns across 8 bases. Germline trimming cut 0 bases from V and 0 bases from J; bases unmatched to any gene: 4. Per germline, CDR1 SGHVS and CDR2 FQNEAQ. The CDR3 contains 17 residues.